The 25 T cell receptor beta chains given below trace back to one sample, sequenced in a study of beta chain features in type 1 diabetes. Study outcomes and limitations: The study found moderately but significantly shorter TCRB CDR3s in all four CD4+ subsets of Type 1 diabetes patients.

The whole isolated RNA underwent reverse transcription, so sequencing captured expressed TCRB transcripts. Sequencing used immunoSEQ multiplex PCR; TCRdb keeps in-frame clones, though not all of them. Of approximately 260,000 clones listed, around 20% were seen once; the top ten hold 0.028%. No antigens are known for them. The sequencing input was naive CD4+ T cells from blood. Receptors were obtained from a middle-aged woman with type 1 diabetes.

V gene TRBV6-6 combines with J gene TRBJ2-3; D might be TRBD2 (5 bases). The CDR3 has 12 residues. The ends were cut back, 7 bases at V and 6 bases at J, with 11 bases in the middle. The V gene's germline CDR1 is MNHNY and CDR2 SVGAGI (reference sequence). The CDR3 reads CASNGESDTQYF. The CDR3 coding sequence is TGTGCCAGCAACGGGGAGTCCGATACGCAGTATTTT.

A few counts support this clone. The chain recombines TRBV2 with TRBJ1-5; unclear D gene. Per germline, CDR1 SNHLY and CDR2 FYNNEI. Trimming pared 6 bases from V and 1 base from J, leaving 10 bases between. The CDR3 sequence is 14 residues long. CDR3: CASSGERSNQPQHF. The CDR3 DNA follows: TGTGCCAGCAGCGGGGAAAGGAGCAATCAGCCCCAGCATTTT.

The rearrangement uses TRBV4-3 and TRBJ2-5; TRBD1 matches 9 bases. In germline, CDR1 is LGHNA, CDR2 YSLEER. The trim removed 1 base at V and 5 bases at J, leaving 5 bases unmatched. CDR3 size: 15 residues. CDR3 sequence: CASSQGGTGMETQYF. The DNA for the CDR3 is TGCGCCAGCAGCCAAGGTGGGACAGGGATGGAGACCCAGTACTTC.

The chain joins TRBV27 to TRBJ2-7; D may be TRBD1 (6 bases). Germline V gives CDR1 MNHEY, CDR2 SMNVEV (reference sequence). Trimming shortened V by 5 bases and J by 7 bases, and 18 bases separated the two germline ends. The CDR3 length is 14 residues. The CDR3, as DNA: TGTGCCAGCAGTGGCAGGGCGACAGGAACGGAGCAGTACTTC. Protein: CASSGRATGTEQYF.

This clone was counted between two and nine times. The V gene is TRBV27, the J gene TRBJ2-7; no clear D gene. This CDR3 region has 15 residues. Germline CDR1 MNHEY, CDR2 SMNVEV (reference sequence). The V and J ends lost 5 bases and 4 bases respectively, with 18 bases between them. The DNA for the CDR3 is TGTGCCAGCAGTCCGGGTCCTTCGTGGAAATACGAGCAGTACTTC. This gives the protein CASSPGPSWKYEQYF.

V and J are TRBV19 and TRBJ2-7; TRBD1 aligns across 7 bases. Germline lookup yields CDR1 LNHDA and CDR2 SQIVND (reference sequence). This CDR3 region has 15 residues. Trimming removed 6 bases from V and 5 bases from J; junction bases left unmatched: 13. The CDR3 DNA follows: TGTGCCAGTAGCCCCGCCCAGGACAGGCGCAACGAGCAGTACTTC. It encodes CASSPAQDRRNEQYF.

J is TRBJ2-1 and V is TRBV29-1; weak D call: TRBD1 (5 bases). The CDR3 is 14 residues long. Germline CDR1 and CDR2: SQVTM and ANQGSEA. This CDR3 is CSAWKGFSYNEQFF. CDR3 in DNA: TGCAGTGCTTGGAAGGGGTTCTCCTACAATGAGCAGTTCTTC.

This clone was seen more than once but under ten times. The rearrangement uses TRBV29-1 and TRBJ1-1; 9 bases agree with TRBD1. CDR3 length equals 16 residues. With 4 bases clipped from V and 1 base from J, the junction kept 10 bases outside the gene matches. Germline loops: CDR1 SQVTM, CDR2 ANQGSEA. CDR3 DNA sequence: TGCAGCGTTGTATTTGTACGGGGACAGGGGAACACTGAAGCTTTCTTT. Translated: CSVVFVRGQGNTEAFF.

The genes are TRBV19 and TRBJ1-1; 7 positions agree with TRBD1. V shed 7 bases and J 8 bases; nucleotides not matched to a gene: 4. The CDR3 runs to 11 residues. Looked up from germline, CDR1 is LNHDA and CDR2 is SQIVND (reference sequence). The CDR3 reads CASKEDREAFF. CDR3 in DNA: TGTGCCAGTAAAGAGGACAGGGAAGCTTTCTTT.

This clone was recorded a few times. The chain links TRBV21-1 to TRBJ2-7; the D call of TRBD1 is as the table states it, not checked on the DNA. TRBV21-1 is a pseudogene. The CDR3 has 14 amino acids. The CDR3 DNA follows: TGTGCCATCCCCGACAGGGGGCTCTGCTACGAGCAGTACTTC. It is translated as CAIPDRGLCYEQYF.

The chain employs TRBV9 and TRBJ1-5, with D perhaps matching TRBD1 (6 bases). The CDR3 is 14 residues long. Germline V gene data show CDR1 as SGDLS and CDR2 as YYNGEE. Trimming removed 3 bases from V and 4 bases from J, with 11 bases in between. CDR3 nucleotide sequence: TGTGCCAGCAGCGCAGATACAGGGAATCAGCCCCAGCATTTT. It translates to CASSADTGNQPQHF.

The rearrangement joins TRBV2 to TRBJ2-5, with TRBD2 as a possible D gene (6 bases). The V gene lost 10 bases and the J gene lost 5 bases, with 17 bases spanning the gap. The CDR3 consists of 13 residues. The germline V gene has CDR1 SNHLY and CDR2 FYNNEI. CDR3 sequence reads: CAIKRPGDETQYF. The CDR3 DNA reads as TGTGCCATCAAGCGTCCGGGGGACGAGACCCAGTACTTC.

This clone has a handful of counts. V and J are TRBV28 and TRBJ2-7; 9 bases map to TRBD1. The junction had 8 bases not matched to a gene; V was cut back by 4 bases and J by 4 bases. The CDR3 consists of 15 residues. Germline loops: CDR1 MDHEN, CDR2 SYDVKM. Here the CDR3 reads CASSSSGQGEYEQYF. In nucleotides, the CDR3 is TGTGCCAGCAGTTCCTCGGGACAGGGTGAATACGAGCAGTACTTC.

This clone has only a few counts. The chain has TRBV7-2 and TRBJ2-7; perhaps TRBD2 as D (6 bases). CDR3 length: 14 amino acids. Trimming took 8 bases from V and 3 from J, leaving 17 bases between them. The germline gives CDR1 SGHTA, CDR2 FQGNSA. The CDR3 DNA reads as TGTGCCAGCGGGTCGGGACTCGTGGGCTACGAGCAGTACTTC. Protein product: CASGSGLVGYEQYF.

J is TRBJ1-4 and V is TRBV30; no clear D gene. CDR1 and CDR2 from the germline V gene are GTSNPN and SVGIG (reference sequence). The length of the CDR3 is 15 residues. The V end was cut by 0 bases, the J end by 2 bases, with 10 bases between. Here the CDR3 reads CAWSVTGSTNEKLFF. The CDR3 DNA reads as TGTGCCTGGAGTGTAACGGGTTCGACTAATGAAAAACTGTTTTTT.

This clone was detected a few times. This chain joins TRBV5-1 and TRBJ2-7, with 10 bases that match TRBD1. V gave up 4 bases and J gave up 5 bases; unmatched junction bases: 6. The CDR3 has 14 amino acids. Germline CDR1 SGHRS, CDR2 YFSETQ. CDR3 DNA sequence: TGCGCCAGCAGCGGGACAGGGGTCGGAGACGAGCAGTACTTC. This codes for CASSGTGVGDEQYF.

This rearrangement joins TRBV2 to TRBJ1-1; D not certain. Deletions cut 5 bases from V and 4 bases from J, with 14 bases between. Germline V gene data show CDR1 as SNHLY and CDR2 as FYNNEI. The CDR3 consists of 14 residues. The CDR3 here is CASSSEVGSTEAFF. The CDR3 nucleotides read TGTGCCAGCAGTTCGGAGGTTGGGAGCACTGAAGCTTTCTTT.

The chain carries TRBV14 and TRBJ1-1, with 8 bases identical to TRBD1. V was pared by 1 base and J by 9 bases, with 4 bases of the junction left unmatched. This CDR3 is 13 amino acids long. Germline CDR1 SGHDN, CDR2 FVKESK. The CDR3 spells CASSQGDRRQAFF. The CDR3 DNA is TGTGCCAGCAGCCAAGGGGACAGGAGGCAAGCTTTCTTT.

This clone was seen more than once but under ten times. The same CDR3 is also encoded by other DNA sequences in this sample. V usage is TRBV9 and J usage is TRBJ2-3, with D perhaps matching TRBD1 (6 bases). The CDR3 runs to 14 residues. Per germline, CDR1 SGDLS and CDR2 YYNGEE. The V gene lost 4 bases and the J gene lost 1 base, with 10 bases spanning the gap. The CDR3: CASSTRTGTDTQYF. Written as DNA, the CDR3 is TGTGCCAGCAGCACCCGGACAGGCACAGATACGCAGTATTTT.

The table lists this clone with a few counts. This chain connects TRBV10-3 to TRBJ2-3; TRBD2 matches at 15 bases. Germline V lookup: CDR1 ENHRY, CDR2 SYGVKD. V gave up 0 bases and J gave up 5 bases; unmatched junction bases: 6. There are 18 residues in the CDR3. In DNA, the CDR3 is TGTGCCATCAGTGAGTCGACGGGACTAGCGGGAGGAAAAGATACGCAGTATTTT. This translates into CAISESTGLAGGKDTQYF.

In regard to this clone: At the DNA level, this CDR3 is encoded by other sequences in the same sample as well. This chain links TRBV5-1 with TRBJ1-2, with D possibly TRBD1 on 6 matching bases. V lost 3 bases and J lost 3, with 9 bases in between. The CDR3 is made up of 13 amino acids. Germline V gene data show CDR1 as SGHRS and CDR2 as YFSETQ. CDR3 amino acids: CASSSAGDYGYTF. CDR3 DNA: TGCGCCAGCAGCTCGGCAGGGGACTATGGCTACACCTTC.

This clone has only a few counts. V gene TRBV7-9 combines with J gene TRBJ2-7, with 11 nucleotides matching TRBD1. Unmatched junction bases numbered 9, after V lost 5 bases and J lost 6 bases. The CDR3 runs to 15 residues. Germline V gene data show CDR1 as SEHNR and CDR2 as FQNEAQ (reference sequence). The CDR3 nucleotides are TGTGCCAGCAGCCCCACTGGACAGGGGGCGGGCGAGCAGTACTTC. Its translation is CASSPTGQGAGEQYF. The full variable domain, with the rest looked up from reference TRBV7-9 and TRBJ2-7, is DTGVSQNPRHKITKRGQNVTFRCDPISEHNRLYWYRQTLGQGPEFLTYFQNEAQLEKSRLLSDRFSAERPKGSFSTLEIQRTEQGDSAMYLCASSPTGQGAGEQYFGPGTRLTVT.

There are a few counts of this clone. This chain uses TRBV20-1 with TRBJ1-2; unclear D gene. This CDR3 is 11 amino acids long. Per the germline V gene, CDR1 is DFQATT and CDR2 is SNEGSKA (reference sequence). V was pared by 0 bases and J by 8 bases, with 7 bases between. The CDR3 DNA reads TGCAGTGCTAGAGAGAATGAGGGCTACACCTTC. This gives the protein CSARENEGYTF.

The rearrangement joins TRBV7-2 to TRBJ1-5, with 9 bases lining up with TRBD1. The V gene's germline CDR1 is SGHTA and CDR2 FQGNSA. The V segment lost 5 bases and the J segment 1 base; nucleotides outside the gene matches: 3. This CDR3 has 15 amino acids. CDR3 sequence (DNA): TGTGCCAGCAGCCGACAGGGGGGGAGCAATCAGCCCCAGCATTTT. As protein: CASSRQGGSNQPQHF.

This clone was detected only once. The DNA for the CDR3 is TGTGCCAGCAGCTTGGAGGGGCGGGGAGAGACCCAGTACTTC. This encodes CASSLEGRGETQYF. The chain has TRBV5-6 and TRBJ2-5; TRBD2 might be the D (6 bases). The CDR3 extends over 14 amino acids. In germline, CDR1 is SGHDT, CDR2 YYEEEE. Trimming stripped 0 bases from V and 4 bases from J, with 10 bases between.